This passage covers 23 T cell receptor beta chains from one sample sequenced in a study of T-cell memory formation after mild COVID-19. One entry per CDR3 protein results from TCRdb running MiXCR on the 5' RACE reads. Altogether some 350,000 distinct CDR3 sequences are present, approximately 13% being singletons, with the ten largest covering 20% to 25%. Sequenced input: PBMCs or a T cell subset sorted from them (not recorded which). These receptors originate from a man aged 18-30 years who had mild COVID-19 (a few samples of this study predate the infection). Cell type and time point are not known.

This clonotype was seen repeatedly, ten times or more. The chain couples TRBV5-1 to TRBJ2-3; D gene ambiguous. CDR1 and CDR2 from the germline V gene are SGHRS and YFSETQ. The CDR3 extends over 13 amino acids. V lost 1 base to trimming and J lost 5 bases, with 8 bases between them. The CDR3 bases are TGCGCCAGCAGCTTGCTCCAGGAAGATACGCAGTATTTT. Protein product: CASSLLQEDTQYF.

The rearrangement uses TRBV4-3 and TRBJ1-1; TRBD1 might be the D (6 bases). This CDR3 region has 17 residues. V lost 0 bases, J lost 0 bases, and 14 bases lay in between. From germline, CDR1 is LGHNA and CDR2 YSLEER. The CDR3 loop is CASSQEAVTGMNTEAFF. CDR3 in DNA: TGCGCCAGCAGCCAAGAAGCCGTAACAGGGATGAACACTGAAGCTTTCTTT.

This clonotype came up a few times. V usage is TRBV7-6 and J usage is TRBJ2-3; 8 nucleotides agree with TRBD2. Losses at the gene ends were 1 base for V and 2 bases for J; bases not matched to a gene: 5. CDR1 SGHVS and CDR2 FNYEAQ come from the germline V gene. The CDR3 is 16 residues long. CDR3 loop: CASSLGQRGTTDTQYF. For the CDR3, the DNA is TGTGCCAGCAGCTTAGGCCAGCGGGGGACCACAGATACGCAGTATTTT. The complete variable domain, with remaining parts taken from reference TRBV7-6 and TRBJ2-3, reads GAGVSQSPRYKVTKRGQDVALRCDPISGHVSLYWYRQALGQGPEFLTYFNYEAQQDKSGLPNDRFSAERPEGSISTLTIQRTEQRDSAMYRCASSLGQRGTTDTQYFGPGTRLTVL.

The V and J genes are TRBV12-3 or TRBV12-4 and TRBJ1-6, with a possible D match to TRBD1 (5 bases). Trimming cost V 1 base and J 10 bases, with 8 bases left between them. The CDR3 is 13 residues long. CDR3 loop: CASSLDQGSPLHF. The CDR3 DNA sequence: TGTGCCAGCAGTTTAGACCAGGGATCACCCCTCCACTTT.

The chain links TRBV6-2 or TRBV6-3 to TRBJ1-1; possibly TRBD1 for D (6 bases). The V end lost 4 bases, the J end lost 1 base, and 13 bases lay between the germline ends. Germline V CDR1 and CDR2: MNHEY, SVGEGT. The CDR3 covers 15 residues. In DNA form, the CDR3 reads TGTGCCAGCAGTTTAGGTGGGGGCAGGAACACTGAAGCTTTCTTT. It yields the protein CASSLGGGRNTEAFF.

This clonotype has a handful of counts. The chain is built from TRBV6-1 and TRBJ1-6; D is uncertain. Germline-derived CDR1 and CDR2 are MNHNS and SASEGT. Trimming cost V 4 bases and J 7 bases, with 8 bases left between them. The CDR3 runs 13 residues. DNA of the CDR3: TGTGCCAGCAGTGTGGAGAAGAATTCACCCCTCCACTTT. Its translation: CASSVEKNSPLHF.

The V gene is TRBV3-1, the J gene TRBJ1-1, with a possible D match to TRBD1 (5 bases). The germline gives CDR1 LGHDT, CDR2 YNNKEL (reference sequence). The CDR3 runs 14 residues. V was shortened by 0 bases and J by 5 bases, with 10 bases between the two germline ends. The CDR3 spells CASSQDSGGTEAFF. The CDR3 region has the DNA TGTGCCAGCAGCCAAGATTCTGGGGGGACTGAAGCTTTCTTT.

The table lists this clonotype with a few counts. The chain carries TRBV7-2 and TRBJ2-1, with D hard to call. V was clipped by 5 bases and J by 12 bases, with 11 bases between them. The CDR3 is made up of 11 amino acids. The germline gives CDR1 SGHTA, CDR2 FQGNSA. The CDR3 loop is CASSQRYGQFF. Here the CDR3 DNA reads TGTGCCAGCAGCCAGCGCTATGGGCAGTTCTTC. Complete variable domain (other parts from reference TRBV7-2 and TRBJ2-1): GAGVSQSPSNKVTEKGKDVELRCDPISGHTALYWYRQSLGQGLEFLIYFQGNSAPDKSGLPSDRFSAERTGGSVSTLTIQRTQQEDSAVYLCASSQRYGQFFGPGTRLTVL.

The chain joins TRBV25-1 to TRBJ2-3; tentative D call: TRBD2 (5 bases). The CDR3 length is 15 residues. Deletions cut 3 bases from V and 10 bases from J, with 20 bases between. In germline, CDR1 is MGHDK, CDR2 SYGVNS. The CDR3 DNA follows: TGTGCCAGCAGTGACTGGTCCGGAGGTCCGGGTTCGCAGTATTTT. Encoded protein: CASSDWSGGPGSQYF.

A few counts support this clonotype. The CDR3 loop reads CASSQTPLDEQFF. The DNA for the CDR3 is TGCGCCAGCAGCCAAACCCCCCTGGATGAGCAGTTCTTC. The chain employs TRBV4-3 and TRBJ2-1; D remains ambiguous. The CDR3 totals 13 residues. V was trimmed by 2 bases and J by 8 bases, leaving 10 bases between them. Germline V gene data show CDR1 as LGHNA and CDR2 as YSLEER.

This clonotype was counted a few times. CDR3 residues: CASSLGDRAGMELFF. CDR3 coding DNA: TGCGCCAGCAGCTTGGGGGACAGGGCAGGCATGGAACTGTTTTTT. The V gene is TRBV5-1, the J gene TRBJ1-4; 9 positions match TRBD1. Germline V gene lookup returns CDR1 SGHRS and CDR2 YFSETQ. The CDR3 runs 15 residues. The V gene end was trimmed by 0 bases and the J gene end by 12 bases; junction bases not matched to a gene: 9.

This clonotype was detected only a few times. CDR3 in amino acids: CASSVTMGQETQYF. DNA for the CDR3: TGTGCCAGCAGCGTTACGATGGGTCAAGAGACCCAGTACTTC. The rearrangement joins TRBV12-3 or TRBV12-4 to TRBJ2-5; D remains unclear. Trimming removed 6 bases at V and 2 bases at J, with 13 bases between. The CDR3 has 14 amino acids.

This clonotype was observed a handful of times. V usage is TRBV7-9 and J usage is TRBJ1-6, with D perhaps matching TRBD1 (5 bases). Trimming took off 6 bases at V and 10 bases at J, with 16 bases between the two ends. In germline, CDR1 is SEHNR, CDR2 FQNEAQ (reference sequence). This CDR3 region has 14 residues. The CDR3 reads CASSPGRAGSPLHF. The DNA of the CDR3 is TGTGCCAGCAGTCCGGGACGGGCGGGATCACCCCTCCACTTT.

The chain is built from TRBV27 and TRBJ1-1, with no clear D. CDR1 and CDR2 (germline): MNHEY, SMNVEV (reference sequence). Trimming took off 6 bases at V and 0 bases at J, with 14 bases between the two ends. CDR3 length: 15 residues. The CDR3 DNA follows: TGTGCCAGCAGGCGATTCCAGCCGATGAACACTGAAGCTTTCTTT. Residues: CASRRFQPMNTEAFF.

The sample holds many counts of this clonotype. The chain is built from TRBV27 and TRBJ2-3; 7 bases agree with TRBD2. The germline V gene has CDR1 MNHEY and CDR2 SMNVEV (reference sequence). V dropped 5 bases and J dropped 4; count of bases not matched to a gene: 3. The length of the CDR3 is 13 residues. This CDR3 reads CASSLTSADTQYF. The CDR3 DNA reads TGTGCCAGCAGTCTCACTAGCGCAGATACGCAGTATTTT.

This clonotype was seen a few times. The chain has TRBV6-1 and TRBJ2-2, with D possibly TRBD2 on 5 matching bases. The germline CDR1 and CDR2 sequences are MNHNS and SASEGT. The CDR3 contains 13 residues. V lost 5 bases and J 5 bases, leaving 9 bases between the germline ends. CDR3 residues: CASSSRRTGELFF. As DNA, the CDR3 is TGTGCCAGCAGTTCGAGGAGGACCGGGGAGCTGTTTTTT.

This sequence joins TRBV9 and TRBJ1-6, with D uncertain. The CDR3 is 14 amino acids. Per the germline V gene, CDR1 is SGDLS and CDR2 is YYNGEE. V lost 0 bases, J lost 7 bases, and 8 bases lay in between. CDR3 loop: CASSVARENSPLHF. CDR3 DNA: TGTGCCAGCAGCGTAGCGCGGGAAAATTCACCCCTCCACTTT.

This clonotype was recorded at least ten times. The chain carries TRBV29-1 and TRBJ2-5, with D unresolved. V lost 3 bases, J lost 5 bases, and 25 bases lay in between. CDR1 is SQVTM and CDR2 is ANQGSEA in the germline V gene. This CDR3 comprises 17 residues. CDR3 sequence: CSVEGARLALPAETQYF. The CDR3 nucleotides read TGCAGCGTTGAGGGTGCCAGGCTGGCCCTACCGGCGGAGACCCAGTACTTC. Filled out from reference TRBV29-1 and TRBJ2-5, the complete variable domain reads SAVISQKPSRDICQRGTSLTIQCQVDSQVTMMFWYRQQPGQSLTLIATANQGSEATYESGFVIDKFPISRPNLTFSTLTVSNMSPEDSSIYLCSVEGARLALPAETQYFGPGTRLLVL.

This clonotype was counted between two and nine times. The chain recombines TRBV6-5 with TRBJ1-2; maybe TRBD1 (5 bases). V was clipped by 7 bases and J by 2 bases, with 14 bases between them. This CDR3 has 14 amino acids. The germline CDR1 and CDR2 sequences are MNHEY and SVGAGI. CDR3 loop: CASTNPPGNYGYTF. In DNA, the CDR3 is TGTGCCAGCACCAACCCCCCAGGGAACTATGGCTACACCTTC.

This chain links TRBV4-1 with TRBJ2-1; D is uncertain. The CDR3 has 13 residues. Deletions cut 4 bases from V and 7 bases from J, with 11 bases between. Germline V CDR1 and CDR2: MGHRA, YSYEKL. In DNA form, the CDR3 reads TGCGCCAGCAGCCTCGGGTGGCCGAATGAGCAGTTCTTC. Translating it yields CASSLGWPNEQFF.

The genes are TRBV4-1 and TRBJ1-5, with D tentatively TRBD1 (6 bases). Per the germline V gene, CDR1 is MGHRA and CDR2 is YSYEKL. The CDR3 contains 16 residues. Trimming removed 6 bases from V and 3 bases from J, with 18 bases in between. The CDR3 reads CASRPEGRGDNQPQHF. The CDR3 DNA sequence: TGCGCCAGCAGACCCGAGGGCAGGGGTGACAATCAGCCCCAGCATTTT.

The genes are TRBV20-1 and TRBJ2-2, with 11 bases that match TRBD2. The V gene's germline CDR1 is DFQATT and CDR2 SNEGSKA (reference sequence). The junction had 9 bases not matched to a gene; V was cut back by 5 bases and J by 1 base. This CDR3 has 17 amino acids. The DNA for the CDR3 is TGCAGTGCTCGACTCCCCCTAGCGGGGGGGAACACCGGGGAGCTGTTTTTT. As protein: CSARLPLAGGNTGELFF.

The chain employs TRBV6-2 or TRBV6-3 and TRBJ2-7; TRBD2 aligns across 14 bases. Germline V lookup: CDR1 MNHEY, CDR2 SVGEGT. The V and J ends lost 6 bases and 0 bases, in that order; junction bases with no gene match: 1. The CDR3 spans 15 residues. The DNA for the CDR3 is TGTGCCAGCAGGGGGACTAGCGGGGGCTCCTACGAGCAGTACTTC. Translating gives CASRGTSGGSYEQYF.